This entry lists 28 T cell receptor beta chains sequenced from one sample in a study of T cells after yellow fever vaccination. TCRdb redid the calling of the 5' RACE reads with MiXCR, one entry per CDR3 protein. Of about 400,000 distinct CDR3 sequences listed, around 6.5% are singletons. The sequenced sample was PBMCs, obtained 5 days after the yellow fever booster vaccination. The origin of the receptors is a man younger than 45 who received the YFV17D yellow fever vaccine.

At least ten counts were recorded for this clonotype. The genes are TRBV12-3 or TRBV12-4 and TRBJ1-1; D unresolved. V was clipped by 2 bases and J by 1 base, with 11 bases between them. CDR3 length: 15 residues. The CDR3 reads CASSLRLGKNTEAFF. DNA of the CDR3: TGTGCCAGCAGTTTAAGGTTGGGGAAGAACACTGAAGCTTTCTTT.

The chain has TRBV2 and TRBJ2-5, with 10 bases matching TRBD2. Germline V CDR1 and CDR2: SNHLY, FYNNEI. The trim removed 6 bases at V and 2 bases at J, leaving 6 bases unmatched. This CDR3 is built from 15 residues. DNA for the CDR3: TGTGCCAGCAGGGCTAGCGGGAGTCCTCAAGAGACCCAGTACTTC. This gives the protein CASRASGSPQETQYF.

This rearrangement joins TRBV7-2 to TRBJ2-1; D not resolved. This CDR3 contains 12 residues. CDR1 is SGHTA, CDR2 FQGNSA, per germline. V lost 4 bases and J 9 bases, leaving 10 bases between the germline ends. The CDR3 loop reads CASSSQRLEQFF. Written as DNA, the CDR3 is TGTGCCAGCAGCTCCCAGCGTCTTGAGCAGTTCTTC.

The sample holds many counts of this clonotype. The gene calls are TRBV12-3 or TRBV12-4 and TRBJ2-3; D not certain. The CDR3 totals 16 residues. The ends were cut back, 6 bases at V and 4 bases at J, with 20 bases in the middle. CDR3 residues: CASRTFLMGNADTQYF. CDR3 in DNA: TGTGCCAGCAGGACCTTCCTGATGGGAAACGCAGATACGCAGTATTTT.

This clonotype has a handful of counts. The junction shows a germline mismatch at one end, possibly a read error. The CDR3 spells CARSLGGGIYEQYF. The CDR3 DNA sequence: TGCGCCAGAAGCTTGGGAGGGGGGATCTACGAGCAGTACTTC. This chain links TRBV5-1 with TRBJ2-7; perhaps TRBD2 as D (7 bases). This CDR3 comprises 14 residues. Germline CDR1 and CDR2: SGHRS and YFSETQ.

The sample holds many counts of this clonotype. The J gene is TRBJ2-3, the V gene TRBV2; 9 positions agree with TRBD2. CDR1 is SNHLY and CDR2 is FYNNEI in the germline V gene. This CDR3 spans 14 amino acids. V gave up 7 bases and J gave up 3 bases; unmatched junction bases: 5. CDR3: CASKRLAETDTQYF. The CDR3 region has the DNA TGTGCCAGCAAAAGACTAGCGGAAACAGATACGCAGTATTTT.

This clonotype was recorded at least ten times. The chain joins TRBV4-2 to TRBJ2-1; 14 positions agree with TRBD2. The germline gives CDR1 LGHNA, CDR2 YNFKEQ. The CDR3 sequence is 19 residues long. The V gene end was trimmed by 1 base and the J gene end by 1 base; junction bases not matched to a gene: 6. This CDR3 is CASSQVSGTSGSSYNEQFF. CDR3 DNA sequence: TGTGCCAGCAGCCAAGTTAGTGGGACTAGCGGGAGTTCCTACAATGAGCAGTTCTTC.

This chain uses TRBV18 with TRBJ2-1; TRBD2 is a possible D gene (6 bases). The CDR3 runs 16 residues. The germline CDR1 and CDR2 sequences are KGHSH and LQKENI. Deletions cut 0 bases from V and 9 bases from J, with 18 bases between. In DNA, the CDR3 is TGTGCCAGCTCACCACCGACTAGAGGGAGAGAGGGTGAGCAGTTCTTC. Amino acid sequence: CASSPPTRGREGEQFF.

This clonotype was recorded a few times. This chain links TRBV9 with TRBJ2-7; TRBD2 agrees at 9 bases. With V trimmed by 3 bases and J by 2 bases, 9 bases remained unmatched. Germline V gene sequence: CDR1 SGDLS, CDR2 YYNGEE. CDR3 length equals 16 residues. The CDR3 loop reads CASSAATSGGAYEQYF. The CDR3 DNA is TGTGCCAGCAGCGCCGCGACTAGCGGAGGGGCCTACGAGCAGTACTTC.

This clonotype was seen at least ten times. CDR3 amino acids: CASSPRLGAPSTYEQYF. CDR3 coding DNA: TGCGCCAGCAGCCCTAGGTTGGGAGCACCCTCAACCTACGAGCAGTACTTC. The chain combines TRBV5-1 with TRBJ2-7; TRBD2 might be the D (5 bases). CDR1 and CDR2 (germline): SGHRS, YFSETQ. Trimming removed 4 bases at V and 2 bases at J, with 22 bases between. The CDR3 spans 17 residues.

This clonotype was counted ten times or more. J is TRBJ2-2 and V is TRBV7-6; D may be TRBD1 or TRBD2 (5 bases each). CDR1 and CDR2 from the germline V gene are SGHVS and FNYEAQ. The CDR3 sequence is 16 residues long. With 6 bases removed from V and 8 bases from J, the gap between germline ends came to 22 bases. Here the CDR3 reads CASRLNPGTTAGELFF. As DNA, the CDR3 is TGTGCCAGCAGACTTAACCCCGGGACGACTGCTGGGGAGCTGTTTTTT.

This clonotype showed up just a few times. The chain is built from TRBV20-1 and TRBJ2-3, with 9 bases identical to TRBD2. J was trimmed by 5 bases and V by 6 bases; bases with no gene match: 3. Germline V gene sequence: CDR1 DFQATT, CDR2 SNEGSKA (reference sequence). There are 12 residues in the CDR3. The CDR3 DNA is TGCAGTGCCGGACTAGCGAAAGATACGCAGTATTTT. Its protein product is CSAGLAKDTQYF.

Only a few counts were recorded for this clonotype. This chain's CDR3 is CAISGGGLGSNQPQHF. The CDR3 DNA reads as TGTGCCATCAGTGGGGGGGGTTTAGGGAGCAATCAGCCCCAGCATTTT. The chain combines TRBV10-3 with TRBJ1-5, with a weak D call TRBD1 (5 bases). This CDR3 spans 16 amino acids. Trimming stripped 4 bases from V and 1 base from J, with 14 bases between. Germline-derived CDR1 and CDR2 are ENHRY and SYGVKD.

This clonotype was counted at least ten times. This chain joins TRBV29-1 and TRBJ2-5; D possibly corresponds to TRBD1 (5 bases). This CDR3 comprises 12 residues. The V gene's germline CDR1 is SQVTM and CDR2 ANQGSEA. The V end was cut by 6 bases, the J end by 4 bases, with 12 bases between. CDR3: CSVRGPGETQYF. As DNA, the CDR3 is TGCAGCGTAAGGGGCCCCGGAGAGACCCAGTACTTC. Filled out from reference TRBV29-1 and TRBJ2-5, the complete variable domain reads SAVISQKPSRDICQRGTSLTIQCQVDSQVTMMFWYRQQPGQSLTLIATANQGSEATYESGFVIDKFPISRPNLTFSTLTVSNMSPEDSSIYLCSVRGPGETQYFGPGTRLLVL.

The gene calls are TRBV7-2 and TRBJ2-7; TRBD2 matches at 11 bases. V lost 7 bases and J lost 0; bases outside the gene matches: 11. This CDR3 region has 17 residues. Germline V lookup: CDR1 SGHTA, CDR2 FQGNSA. CDR3 in amino acids: CASTPAGLAGRSYEQYF. The DNA for the CDR3 is TGTGCCAGCACTCCCGCTGGACTAGCGGGTCGCTCCTACGAGCAGTACTTC. The full variable domain, in which reference TRBV7-2 and TRBJ2-7 provide the parts outside the CDR3, is GAGVSQSPSNKVTEKGKDVELRCDPISGHTALYWYRQSLGQGLEFLIYFQGNSAPDKSGLPSDRFSAERTGGSVSTLTIQRTQQEDSAVYLCASTPAGLAGRSYEQYFGPGTRLTVT.

This clonotype has more than one count but fewer than ten. This chain links TRBV28 with TRBJ2-1; possible D gene TRBD2, 5 bases. Trimming left V 5 bases short and J 3 bases short, with 11 bases between. This CDR3 region has 14 residues. Germline CDR1 reads MDHEN; CDR2 reads SYDVKM. The DNA of the CDR3 is TGTGCCAGCAGTCCCGAGGGATACTACAATGAGCAGTTCTTC. Protein: CASSPEGYYNEQFF. Using reference TRBV28 and TRBJ2-1 for the parts outside the CDR3, the full variable domain is DVKVTQSSRYLVKRTGEKVFLECVQDMDHENMFWYRQDPGLGLRLIYFSYDVKMKEKGDIPEGYSVSREKKERFSLILESASTNQTSMYLCASSPEGYYNEQFFGPGTRLTVL.

With regard to this clonotype: This may be a read error, as it is one base from a much larger clone. The rearrangement links TRBV27 to TRBJ2-2, with 10 bases lining up with TRBD1. CDR1 is MNHEY and CDR2 is SMNVEV in the germline V gene (reference sequence). The CDR3 consists of 15 residues. The CDR3 protein is CTSSYDRGLIGELFF. Written as DNA, the CDR3 is TGTACCAGCAGTTATGACAGGGGGCTGATCGGGGAGCTGTTTTTT.

This clonotype has more than one count but fewer than ten. The rearrangement joins TRBV19 to TRBJ2-2, with D unclear. The germline V gene has CDR1 LNHDA and CDR2 SQIVND (reference sequence). CDR3 length: 12 residues. Deletions cut 1 base from V and 6 bases from J, with 3 bases between. In nucleotides, the CDR3 is TGTGCCAGTAGTATAGTCTCCGGGGAGCTGTTTTTT. It yields the protein CASSIVSGELFF. Supplemented by reference TRBV19 and TRBJ2-2, the full variable domain reads DGGITQSPKYLFRKEGQNVTLSCEQNLNHDAMYWYRQDPGQGLRLIYYSQIVNDFQKGDIAEGYSVSREKKESFPLTVTSAQKNPTAFYLCASSIVSGELFFGEGSRLTVL.

Only a few counts were recorded for this clonotype. The chain employs TRBV7-3 and TRBJ2-2; D not resolved. Trimming pared 5 bases from V and 3 bases from J, leaving 16 bases between. The CDR3 consists of 16 residues. Germline V CDR1 and CDR2: SGHTA, FQGTGA. CDR3 in DNA: TGTGCCAGCAGCCCCCAAGTGGCTGGTGACACCGGGGAGCTGTTTTTT. As protein: CASSPQVAGDTGELFF.

V gene TRBV5-1 combines with J gene TRBJ2-7, with 13 bases that match TRBD2. Germline V gene data show CDR1 as SGHRS and CDR2 as YFSETQ. The CDR3 has 15 residues. V shed 1 base, J shed 8 bases, and the junction held 6 bases outside the gene matches. In DNA, the CDR3 is TGCGCCAGCAGCTTGCGACTAGCGGGAGGCGGCAAGCAGTACTTC. Translating it yields CASSLRLAGGGKQYF.

The chain has TRBV6-2 or TRBV6-3 and TRBJ2-1; 11 bases line up with TRBD1. V shed 2 bases and J 6 bases; nucleotides not matched to a gene: 3. Germline values: CDR1 MNHEY, CDR2 SVGEGT. The CDR3 has 15 amino acids. CDR3 nucleotides: TGTGCCAGCAGTTACCCCGGGACAGGGGGCAATGAGCAGTTCTTC. It encodes CASSYPGTGGNEQFF.

The table lists this clonotype with a few counts. This chain joins TRBV6-1 and TRBJ2-5; 10 positions match TRBD1. Germline V gene lookup returns CDR1 MNHNS and CDR2 SASEGT. Trimming removed 11 bases from V and 1 base from J; junction bases left unmatched: 10. The CDR3 spans 15 residues. The CDR3 region is CASQGTGAGQETQYF. In DNA, the CDR3 is TGTGCCTCCCAGGGGACAGGGGCGGGCCAAGAGACCCAGTACTTC.

This clonotype was seen a few times. The rearrangement uses TRBV11-2 and TRBJ2-5, with D perhaps assigned TRBD1 or TRBD2 (6 bases each). CDR1 and CDR2 (germline): SGHAT, FQNNGV. Trimming shortened V by 0 bases and J by 2 bases, and 13 bases separated the two germline ends. CDR3 length: 16 amino acids. The CDR3 DNA reads TGTGCCAGCAGCTTAGAGACGAAGGGGGGACAAGAGACCCAGTACTTC. Encoded protein: CASSLETKGGQETQYF. Drawing the rest from reference TRBV11-2 and TRBJ2-5, the complete variable domain is EAGVAQSPRYKIIEKRQSVAFWCNPISGHATLYWYQQILGQGPKLLIQFQNNGVVDDSQLPKDRFSAERLKGVDSTLKIQPAKLEDSAVYLCASSLETKGGQETQYFGPGTRLLVL.

This chain joins TRBV11-2 and TRBJ2-7; 7 nucleotides agree with TRBD2. This CDR3 has 16 amino acids. Germline CDR1 and CDR2: SGHAT and FQNNGV. Germline trimming cut 3 bases from V and 3 bases from J; bases unmatched to any gene: 11. CDR3 region: CASSLGEGGRGYEQYF. In DNA form, the CDR3 reads TGTGCCAGCAGCTTGGGGGAAGGCGGGAGAGGCTACGAGCAGTACTTC.

There are many counts of this clonotype. The V call is TRBV9, the J call TRBJ2-7; 8 bases align to TRBD2. There are 15 residues in the CDR3. Looked up from germline, CDR1 is SGDLS and CDR2 is YYNGEE. V dropped 3 bases and J dropped 0; count of bases not matched to a gene: 5. Here the CDR3 DNA reads TGTGCCAGCAGCGAGCGCGGGGGGAGCTCCTACGAGCAGTACTTC. Translated, it gives CASSERGGSSYEQYF.

In its sample, this clonotype was seen a few times. The gene calls are TRBV20-1 and TRBJ1-1; D remains ambiguous. V lost 6 bases to trimming and J lost 0 bases, with 11 bases between them. The CDR3 contains 13 residues. Germline lookup yields CDR1 DFQATT and CDR2 SNEGSKA (reference sequence). The CDR3 DNA reads as TGCAGTGCGCCGACAATCATGAACACTGAAGCTTTCTTT. It translates to CSAPTIMNTEAFF.

V and J are TRBV19 and TRBJ2-1; 8 positions match TRBD1. CDR3 length: 16 residues. The V and J ends lost 5 bases and 8 bases, in that order; junction bases with no gene match: 14. CDR1 is LNHDA and CDR2 is SQIVND in the germline V gene (reference sequence). The CDR3 loop reads CASSSTDRVFRYEQFF. For the CDR3, the DNA is TGTGCCAGTAGTTCCACGGACAGGGTTTTTCGGTATGAGCAGTTCTTC.

The rearrangement links TRBV5-4 to TRBJ2-7; D unclear. Trimming removed 1 base at V and 0 bases at J, with 11 bases between. In germline, CDR1 is SGHNT, CDR2 YYREEE (reference sequence). This CDR3 has 15 amino acids. The CDR3 nucleotides are TGTGCCAGCAGCTTGAGGCCCCTCTTCTCCTACGAGCAGTACTTC. Amino acid sequence: CASSLRPLFSYEQYF.